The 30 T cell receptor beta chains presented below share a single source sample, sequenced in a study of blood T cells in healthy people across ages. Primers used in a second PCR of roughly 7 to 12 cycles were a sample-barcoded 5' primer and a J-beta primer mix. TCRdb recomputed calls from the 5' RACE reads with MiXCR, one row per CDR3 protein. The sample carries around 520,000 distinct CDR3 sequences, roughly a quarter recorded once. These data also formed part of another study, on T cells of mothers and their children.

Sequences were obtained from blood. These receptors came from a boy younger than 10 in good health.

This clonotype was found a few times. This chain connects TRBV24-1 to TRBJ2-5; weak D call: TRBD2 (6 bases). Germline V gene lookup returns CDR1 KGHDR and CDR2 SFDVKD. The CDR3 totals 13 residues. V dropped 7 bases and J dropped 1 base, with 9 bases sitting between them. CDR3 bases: TGTGCCACCAGCGGGGACTCCCAAGAGACCCAGTACTTC. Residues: CATSGDSQETQYF.

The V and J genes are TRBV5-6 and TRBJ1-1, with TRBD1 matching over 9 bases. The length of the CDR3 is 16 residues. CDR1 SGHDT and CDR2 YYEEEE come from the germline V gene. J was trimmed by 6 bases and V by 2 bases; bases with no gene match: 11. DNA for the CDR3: TGTGCCAGCAGCTTCGACAGGGGGGAAGGAGTCGCTGAAGCTTTCTTT. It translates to CASSFDRGEGVAEAFF.

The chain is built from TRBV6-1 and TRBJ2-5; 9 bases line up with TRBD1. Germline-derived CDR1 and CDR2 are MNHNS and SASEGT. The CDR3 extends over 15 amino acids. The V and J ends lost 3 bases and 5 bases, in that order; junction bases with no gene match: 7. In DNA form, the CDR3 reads TGTGCCAGCAGTGATACACAGGGGGCTGGGGAGACCCAGTACTTC. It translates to CASSDTQGAGETQYF.

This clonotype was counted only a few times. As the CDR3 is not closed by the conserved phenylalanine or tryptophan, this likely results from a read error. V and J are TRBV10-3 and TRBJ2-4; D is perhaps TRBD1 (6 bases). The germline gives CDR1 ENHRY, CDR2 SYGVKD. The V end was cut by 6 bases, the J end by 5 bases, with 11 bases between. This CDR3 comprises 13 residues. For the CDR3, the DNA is TGTGCCATCAGCGATGGACAGCAAAACATTCAGTACCTC. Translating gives CAISDGQQNIQYL.

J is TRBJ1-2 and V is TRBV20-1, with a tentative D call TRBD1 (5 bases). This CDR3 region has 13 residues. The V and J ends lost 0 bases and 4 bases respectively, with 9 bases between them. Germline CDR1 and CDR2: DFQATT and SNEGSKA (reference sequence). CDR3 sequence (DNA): TGCAGTGCTAGAGACGGGACCCTCTATGGCTACACCTTC. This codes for CSARDGTLYGYTF.

CDR3 amino acids: CSASSGANNEQFF. The CDR3, as DNA: TGCAGTGCTAGCTCCGGGGCTAACAATGAGCAGTTCTTC. The chain combines TRBV20-1 with TRBJ2-1, with D perhaps assigned TRBD1 or TRBD2 (5 bases each). Germline CDR1 and CDR2: DFQATT and SNEGSKA (reference sequence). Trimming cost V 3 bases and J 5 bases, with 11 bases left between them. CDR3 length equals 13 residues.

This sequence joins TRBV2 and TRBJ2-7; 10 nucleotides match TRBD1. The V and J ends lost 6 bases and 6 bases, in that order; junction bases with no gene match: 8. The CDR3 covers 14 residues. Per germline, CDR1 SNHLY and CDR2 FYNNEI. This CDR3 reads CASSWTGGSSEQYF. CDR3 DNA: TGTGCCAGCAGCTGGACAGGGGGTTCGTCCGAGCAGTACTTC.

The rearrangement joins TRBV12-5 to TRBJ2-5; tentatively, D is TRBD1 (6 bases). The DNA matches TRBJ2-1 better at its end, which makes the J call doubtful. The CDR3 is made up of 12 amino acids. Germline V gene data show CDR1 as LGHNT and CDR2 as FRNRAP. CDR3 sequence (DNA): TGTGCTAGTAACAGGGAGTACAATGAGCAGTTCTTC. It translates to CASNREYNEQFF.

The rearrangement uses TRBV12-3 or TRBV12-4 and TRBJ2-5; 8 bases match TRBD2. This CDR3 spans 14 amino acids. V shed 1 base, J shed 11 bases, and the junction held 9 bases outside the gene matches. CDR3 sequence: CASSLGRGVGEQYF. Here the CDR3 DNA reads TGTGCCAGCAGTTTAGGGCGGGGGGTAGGTGAGCAGTACTTC.

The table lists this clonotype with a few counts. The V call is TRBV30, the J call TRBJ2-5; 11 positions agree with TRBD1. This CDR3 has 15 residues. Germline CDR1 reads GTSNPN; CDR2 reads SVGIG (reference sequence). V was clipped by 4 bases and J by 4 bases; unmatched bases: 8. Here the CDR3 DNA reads TGTGCCTGGACAAGAGGGGGGACAGGGGGAGAGACCCAGTACTTC. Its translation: CAWTRGGTGGETQYF.

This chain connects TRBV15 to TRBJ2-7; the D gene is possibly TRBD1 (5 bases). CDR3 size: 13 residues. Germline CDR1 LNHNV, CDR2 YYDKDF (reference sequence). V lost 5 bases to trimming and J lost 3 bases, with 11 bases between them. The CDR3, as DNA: TGTGCCACCAGCCTAGGGGAAGGCTACGAGCAGTACTTC. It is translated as CATSLGEGYEQYF.

CDR3 amino acids: CASSQDHPGGEYEQYF. CDR3 in DNA: TGCGCCAGCAGCCAAGACCACCCGGGAGGGGAGTACGAGCAGTACTTC. V is TRBV4-1 and J is TRBJ2-7; TRBD2 matches at 8 bases. The CDR3 has 16 amino acids. Trimming at V came to 0 bases and at J to 4 bases, leaving 8 bases not matched to a gene. Germline V gene lookup returns CDR1 MGHRA and CDR2 YSYEKL.

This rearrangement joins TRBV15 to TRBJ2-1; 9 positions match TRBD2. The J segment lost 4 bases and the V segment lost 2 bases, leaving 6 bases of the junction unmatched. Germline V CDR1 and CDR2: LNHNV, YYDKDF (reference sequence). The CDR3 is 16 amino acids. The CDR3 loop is CATSRSGLALYNEQFF. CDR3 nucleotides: TGTGCCACCAGCAGAAGCGGACTAGCGCTTTACAATGAGCAGTTCTTC.

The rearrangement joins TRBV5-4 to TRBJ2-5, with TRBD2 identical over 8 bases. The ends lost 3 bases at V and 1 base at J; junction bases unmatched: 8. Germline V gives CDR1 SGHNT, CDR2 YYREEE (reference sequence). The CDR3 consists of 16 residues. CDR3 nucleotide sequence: TGTGCCAGCAGCTCCGCTGCGGGGGGTCTCCAAGAGACCCAGTACTTC. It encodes CASSSAAGGLQETQYF.

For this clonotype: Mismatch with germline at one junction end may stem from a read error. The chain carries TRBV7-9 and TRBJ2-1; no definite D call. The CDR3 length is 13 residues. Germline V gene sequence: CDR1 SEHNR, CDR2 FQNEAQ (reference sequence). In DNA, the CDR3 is TGTGCCAGCAGCCCGCCAGGAGACAATGAGCGGTTCTTC. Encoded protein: CASSPPGDNERFF.

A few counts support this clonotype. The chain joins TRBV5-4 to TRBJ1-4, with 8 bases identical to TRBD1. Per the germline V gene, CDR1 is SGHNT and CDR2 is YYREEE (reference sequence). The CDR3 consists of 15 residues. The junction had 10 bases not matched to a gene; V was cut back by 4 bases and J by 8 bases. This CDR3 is CASSRQGSSREKLFF. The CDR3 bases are TGTGCCAGCAGCCGACAGGGGAGCAGTCGAGAAAAACTGTTTTTT.

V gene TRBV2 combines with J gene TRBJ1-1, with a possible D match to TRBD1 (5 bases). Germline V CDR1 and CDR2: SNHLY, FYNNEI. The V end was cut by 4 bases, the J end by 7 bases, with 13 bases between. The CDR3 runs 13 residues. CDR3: CASSVGRGGEAFF. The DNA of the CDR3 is TGTGCCAGCAGTGTGGGAAGGGGTGGTGAAGCTTTCTTT.

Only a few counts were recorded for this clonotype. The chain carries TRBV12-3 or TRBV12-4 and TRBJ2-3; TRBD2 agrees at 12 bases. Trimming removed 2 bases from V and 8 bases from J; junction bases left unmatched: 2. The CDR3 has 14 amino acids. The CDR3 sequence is CASSLLAGGGTQYF. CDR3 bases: TGTGCCAGCAGTTTACTAGCGGGAGGGGGTACGCAGTATTTT.

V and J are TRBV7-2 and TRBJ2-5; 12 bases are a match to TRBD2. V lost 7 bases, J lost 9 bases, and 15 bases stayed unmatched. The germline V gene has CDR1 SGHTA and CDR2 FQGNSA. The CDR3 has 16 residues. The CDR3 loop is CASMPLAGGPPMAQYF. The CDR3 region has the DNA TGTGCCAGCATGCCACTAGCGGGAGGCCCTCCGATGGCCCAGTACTTC. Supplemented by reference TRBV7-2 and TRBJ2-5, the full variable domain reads GAGVSQSPSNKVTEKGKDVELRCDPISGHTALYWYRQSLGQGLEFLIYFQGNSAPDKSGLPSDRFSAERTGGSVSTLTIQRTQQEDSAVYLCASMPLAGGPPMAQYFGPGTRLLVL.

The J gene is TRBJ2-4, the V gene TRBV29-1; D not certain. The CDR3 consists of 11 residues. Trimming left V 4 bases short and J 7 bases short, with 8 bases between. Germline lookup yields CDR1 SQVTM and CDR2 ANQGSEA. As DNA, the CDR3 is TGCAGCGTTGGGGCCTTTAACATTCAGTACTTC. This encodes CSVGAFNIQYF.

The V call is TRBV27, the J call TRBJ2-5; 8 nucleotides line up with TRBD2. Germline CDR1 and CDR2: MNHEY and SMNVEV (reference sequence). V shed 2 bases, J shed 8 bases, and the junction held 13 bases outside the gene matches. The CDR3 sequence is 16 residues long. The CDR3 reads CASSLAATSDLVTQYF. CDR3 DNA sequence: TGTGCCAGCAGTTTAGCTGCGACTAGCGACCTTGTTACCCAGTACTTC.

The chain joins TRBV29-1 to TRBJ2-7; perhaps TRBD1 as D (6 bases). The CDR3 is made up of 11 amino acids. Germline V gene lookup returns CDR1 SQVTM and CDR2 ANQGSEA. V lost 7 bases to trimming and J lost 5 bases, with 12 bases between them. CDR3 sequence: CSAWAGDEQYF. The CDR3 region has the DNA TGCAGCGCTTGGGCAGGGGACGAGCAGTACTTC.

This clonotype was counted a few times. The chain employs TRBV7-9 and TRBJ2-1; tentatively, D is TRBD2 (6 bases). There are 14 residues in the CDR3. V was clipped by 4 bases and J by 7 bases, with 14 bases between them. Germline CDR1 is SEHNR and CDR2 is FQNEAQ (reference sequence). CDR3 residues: CASSSSGSGNEQFF. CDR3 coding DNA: TGTGCCAGCAGCTCCTCGGGGAGCGGGAATGAGCAGTTCTTC.

CDR3 nucleotide sequence: TGTGCCAGCAGCTCTAGCGGGAAAGAGACCCAGTACTTC. Its translation: CASSSSGKETQYF. V and J are TRBV7-9 and TRBJ2-5; 9 bases line up with TRBD2. V trimming: 4 bases; J trimming: 3 bases; junction bases outside the gene matches: 0. Germline V lookup: CDR1 SEHNR, CDR2 FQNEAQ (reference sequence). This CDR3 has 13 residues. The full variable domain, with the rest looked up from reference TRBV7-9 and TRBJ2-5, is DTGVSQNPRHKITKRGQNVTFRCDPISEHNRLYWYRQTLGQGPEFLTYFQNEAQLEKSRLLSDRFSAERPKGSFSTLEIQRTEQGDSAMYLCASSSSGKETQYFGPGTRLLVL.

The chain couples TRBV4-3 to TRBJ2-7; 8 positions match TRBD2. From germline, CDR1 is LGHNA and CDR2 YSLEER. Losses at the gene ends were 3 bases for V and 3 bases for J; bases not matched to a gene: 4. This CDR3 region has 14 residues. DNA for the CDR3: TGCGCCAGCAGCCACCTAGGGACTAGCTACGAGCAGTACTTC. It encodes CASSHLGTSYEQYF.

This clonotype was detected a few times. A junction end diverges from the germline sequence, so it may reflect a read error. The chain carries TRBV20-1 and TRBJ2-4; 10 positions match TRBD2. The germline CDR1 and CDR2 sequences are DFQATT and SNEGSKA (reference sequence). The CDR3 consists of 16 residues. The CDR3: CSAQEAGGPSKNIQYF. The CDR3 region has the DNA TGCAGTGCTCAGGAAGCGGGAGGGCCAAGCAAAAACATCCAGTACTTC.

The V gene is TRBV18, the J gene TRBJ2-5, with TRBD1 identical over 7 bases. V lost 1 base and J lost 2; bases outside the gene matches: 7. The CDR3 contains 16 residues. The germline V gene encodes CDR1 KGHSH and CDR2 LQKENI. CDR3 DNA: TGTGCCAGCTCACCACGTTCAGGGGGAACACAAGAGACCCAGTACTTC. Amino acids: CASSPRSGGTQETQYF.

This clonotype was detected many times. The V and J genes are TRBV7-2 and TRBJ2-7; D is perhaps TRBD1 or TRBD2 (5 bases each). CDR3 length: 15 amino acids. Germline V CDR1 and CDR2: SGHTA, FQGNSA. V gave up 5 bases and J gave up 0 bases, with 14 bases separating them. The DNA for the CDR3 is TGTGCCAGCAGCCTAACCGGGACCGGCTCCTACGAGCAGTACTTC. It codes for CASSLTGTGSYEQYF.

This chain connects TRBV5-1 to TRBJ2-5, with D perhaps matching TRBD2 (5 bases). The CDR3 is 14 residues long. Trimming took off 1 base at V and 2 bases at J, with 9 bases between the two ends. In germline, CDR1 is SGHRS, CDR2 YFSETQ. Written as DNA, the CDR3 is TGCGCCAGCAGCTTGTATACGGGGCAAGAGACCCAGTACTTC. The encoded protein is CASSLYTGQETQYF. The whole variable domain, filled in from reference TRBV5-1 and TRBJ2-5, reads KAGVTQTPRYLIKTRGQQVTLSCSPISGHRSVSWYQQTPGQGLQFLFEYFSETQRNKGNFPGRFSGRQFSNSRSEMNVSTLELGDSALYLCASSLYTGQETQYFGPGTRLLVL.

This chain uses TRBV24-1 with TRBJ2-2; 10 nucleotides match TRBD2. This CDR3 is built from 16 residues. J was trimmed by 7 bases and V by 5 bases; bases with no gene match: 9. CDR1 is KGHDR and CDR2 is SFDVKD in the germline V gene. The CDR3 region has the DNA TGTGCCACCAGTGGGGGGACTAGCGAGTTCAGCGGGGAGCTGTTTTTT. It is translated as CATSGGTSEFSGELFF.